Listed below are T cell receptor beta chains from one sample, sequenced in a study of blood T cells in healthy people across ages. MiXCR, applied by TCRdb to the 5' RACE reads, yields one record per CDR3 protein. The sample has about 940,000 distinct CDR3 sequences, about 48% seen once. Material for sequencing was blood. These receptors were taken from a man aged 30 to 45 in good health. The CDR3 runs from the conserved cysteine through the conserved F or W. The D gene is left open where the match is weak. A clone size is listed for some rows: how often the clone was seen (once, few, many), or a class if it is expanded.

-	TRBV20-1	-	TRBJ2-5	17	CSARGARGGNTRETQYF	TGCAGTGCCCGGGGGGCTCGCGGGGGCAACACTAGAGAGACCCAGTACTTC
TRBD1	TRBV10-3	-	TRBJ2-1	14	CAISSQGDNNEQFF	TGTGCCATCAGCAGCCAGGGGGATAACAATGAGCAGTTCTTC
-	TRBV4-1	-	TRBJ2-5	15	CASSQVYSSFETQYF	TGCGCCAGCAGCCAAGTGTATTCTAGTTTCGAGACCCAGTACTTC
-	TRBV6-4	-	TRBJ2-5	15	CASSDSAFFRETQYF	TGTGCCAGCAGTGACTCGGCTTTTTTTCGGGAGACCCAGTACTTC
TRBD1	TRBV2	-	TRBJ2-5	16	CASSDPRAGGEETQYF	TGTGCCAGCAGTGACCCTAGGGCAGGGGGAGAAGAGACCCAGTACTTC
-	TRBV24-1	-	TRBJ2-4	15	CATSGPHLAKNIQYF	TGTGCCACCAGTGGCCCACATTTAGCCAAAAACATTCAGTACTTC
-	TRBV10-3	few	TRBJ1-6	13	CAISELWNSPLHF	TGTGCCATCAGTGAGCTGTGGAATTCACCCCTCCACTTT
TRBD1	TRBV27	-	TRBJ2-7	14	CASKLDRGSYEQYF	TGTGCCAGCAAATTGGACAGGGGCTCCTACGAGCAGTACTTC
-	TRBV7-7	-	TRBJ2-5	14	CASSLSLGQETQYF	TGTGCTAGCAGCTTATCGTTGGGACAAGAGACCCAGTACTTC
-	TRBV20-1	-	TRBJ2-1	15	CSAGAIQGSYSEQFF	TGCAGTGCTGGAGCTATTCAGGGCTCCTACAGTGAGCAGTTCTTC
-	TRBV20-1	few	TRBJ2-7	11	CSAARVYEQYF	TGCAGTGCTGCCCGGGTCTACGAGCAGTACTTC
-	TRBV3-1	few	TRBJ2-7	16	CASSQGAGRISYEQYF	TGTGCCAGCAGCCAAGGGGCAGGCCGAATTTCCTACGAGCAGTACTTC
-	TRBV4-1	-	TRBJ2-7	14	CASSQEGSTSEQYF	TGCGCCAGCAGCCAAGAGGGATCCACTAGCGAGCAGTACTTC
-	TRBV7-2	-	TRBJ2-5	14	CASSLGPSGETQYF	TGTGCCAGCAGCTTAGGCCCCTCAGGAGAGACCCAGTACTTC
-	TRBV18	once	TRBJ2-7	14	CASSPPSQSYEQYF	TGTGCCAGCTCACCACCGTCCCAGTCCTACGAGCAGTACTTC
-	TRBV7-9	-	TRBJ2-6	16	CASSLTGDSGANVLTF	TGTGCCAGCAGCTTAACGGGAGACTCTGGGGCCAACGTCCTGACTTTC
-	TRBV29-1	-	TRBJ2-1	15	CSVERSGWGNNEQFF	TGCAGCGTTGAAAGGTCGGGGTGGGGAAACAATGAGCAGTTCTTC
TRBD2	TRBV20-1	once	TRBJ2-1	13	CSATAGTSHEQFF	TGCAGTGCTACTGCCGGGACTAGCCATGAGCAGTTCTTC
-	TRBV12-3/TRBV12-4	-	TRBJ1-2	14	CASSFRAQSDGYTF	TGTGCCAGCAGTTTTCGGGCCCAGAGCGATGGCTACACCTTC
-	TRBV6-1	few	TRBJ1-2	13	CASSDGDRYGYTF	TGTGCCAGCAGTGACGGGGACCGATATGGCTACACCTTC
-	TRBV29-1	-	TRBJ2-6	13	CSASASGANVLTF	TGCAGCGCCTCAGCGTCTGGGGCCAACGTCCTGACTTTC
-	TRBV4-2	-	TRBJ2-5	15	CASSQVGGVGETQYF	TGTGCCAGCAGCCAAGTGGGTGGGGTGGGAGAGACCCAGTACTTC
-	TRBV6-5	few	TRBJ2-4	14	CASRIDIWENIQYF	TGTGCCAGCAGGATAGACATTTGGGAAAACATTCAGTACTTC
-	TRBV12-1	many	TRBJ1-4	14	CASSFTVFNEKLFF	TGTGCCAGCAGCTTCACAGTCTTTAATGAAAAACTGTTTTTT
TRBD2	TRBV24-1	few	TRBJ2-5	16	CATSDSLAGVQETQYF	TGTGCCACCAGTGATTCCCTAGCGGGGGTCCAAGAGACCCAGTACTTC
TRBD2	TRBV10-3	-	TRBJ2-3	16	CAISVRASGNTDTQYF	TGTGCCATCAGTGTCCGGGCTAGCGGGAATACAGATACGCAGTATTTT
TRBD1	TRBV20-1	-	TRBJ1-2	16	CSARPGQGNPNYGYTF	TGCAGTGCTAGACCGGGACAGGGGAACCCAAACTATGGCTACACCTTC
TRBD1	TRBV5-1	-	TRBJ1-1	15	CASSSHRGQNTEAFF	TGCGCCAGCAGCTCCCACAGGGGTCAGAACACTGAAGCTTTCTTT